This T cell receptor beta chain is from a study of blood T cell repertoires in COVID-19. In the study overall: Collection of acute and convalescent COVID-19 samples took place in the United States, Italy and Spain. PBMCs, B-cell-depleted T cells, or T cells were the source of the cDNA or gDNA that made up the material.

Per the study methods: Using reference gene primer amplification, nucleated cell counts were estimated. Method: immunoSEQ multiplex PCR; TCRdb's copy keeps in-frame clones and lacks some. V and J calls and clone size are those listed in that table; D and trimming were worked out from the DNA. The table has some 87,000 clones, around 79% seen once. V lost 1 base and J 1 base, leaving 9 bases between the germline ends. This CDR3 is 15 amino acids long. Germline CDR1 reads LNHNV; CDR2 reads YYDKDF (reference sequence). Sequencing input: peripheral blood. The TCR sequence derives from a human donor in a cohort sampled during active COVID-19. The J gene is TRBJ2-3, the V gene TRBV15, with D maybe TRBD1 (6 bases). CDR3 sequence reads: CATSRGGRGTDTQYF. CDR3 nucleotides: TGTGCCACCAGCAGAGGGGGGCGCGGCACAGATACGCAGTATTTT.